What follows are 7 T cell receptor beta chains derived from one specimen sequenced in a study of T cells after yellow fever vaccination. TCRdb re-analysed the 5' RACE reads in MiXCR, keeping a single row per CDR3 protein. The profile shows 250,000 to 300,000 distinct CDR3 sequences, around 13% of them singletons. This material consisted of CD4+ T cells sorted from PBMCs, taken 45 days after the yellow fever booster vaccination. These receptor sequences come from a man under 40 who received the YFV17D yellow fever vaccine.

This clonotype was recorded a few times. V usage is TRBV12-3 or TRBV12-4 and J usage is TRBJ2-5; D may be TRBD2 (6 bases). V lost 7 bases and J 5 bases, leaving 11 bases between the germline ends. The CDR3 extends over 12 amino acids. CDR3 nucleotide sequence: TGTGCCAGCAAACTCGGGAGTGAGACCCAGTACTTC. It translates to CASKLGSETQYF.

J is TRBJ2-3 and V is TRBV24-1, with 8 bases fitting TRBD1. Germline V gene sequence: CDR1 KGHDR, CDR2 SFDVKD. The length of the CDR3 is 16 residues. V shed 4 bases, J shed 3 bases, and the junction held 8 bases outside the gene matches. The CDR3 coding sequence is TGTGCCACCAGTGAATCGGGACAGGTGTCGACAGATACGCAGTATTTT. It codes for CATSESGQVSTDTQYF.

The chain links TRBV18 to TRBJ2-5; 7 nucleotides align to TRBD1. The trim removed 3 bases at V and 1 base at J, leaving 2 bases unmatched. The CDR3 extends over 14 amino acids. Germline V CDR1 and CDR2: KGHSH, LQKENI. CDR3 amino acids: CASSPGQIQETQYF. DNA of the CDR3: TGTGCCAGCTCACCGGGACAGATCCAAGAGACCCAGTACTTC.

V usage is TRBV12-3 or TRBV12-4 and J usage is TRBJ1-1; D may be TRBD1 (5 bases). This CDR3 is 14 amino acids long. V was shortened by 6 bases and J by 1 base, with 12 bases between the two germline ends. The CDR3 here is CASRLSGQNTEAFF. In DNA form, the CDR3 reads TGTGCCAGCAGGCTGTCGGGGCAGAACACTGAAGCTTTCTTT.

The chain joins TRBV7-9 to TRBJ2-7; maybe TRBD1 (6 bases). CDR1 and CDR2 from the germline V gene are SEHNR and FQNEAQ (reference sequence). The V end was cut by 5 bases, the J end by 3 bases, with 8 bases between. The CDR3 is made up of 12 amino acids. In DNA form, the CDR3 reads TGTGCCAGCAGCCGCAGGGGCTACGAGCAGTACTTC. This sequence encodes CASSRRGYEQYF.

This clonotype has just a few counts. This chain joins TRBV5-1 and TRBJ2-2; 9 nucleotides line up with TRBD2. The CDR3 runs 17 residues. V dropped 0 bases and J dropped 0; count of bases not matched to a gene: 3. Per germline, CDR1 SGHRS and CDR2 YFSETQ. CDR3 loop: CASSLAPSGTNTGELFF. In DNA, the CDR3 is TGCGCCAGCAGCTTGGCGCCTAGCGGGACGAACACCGGGGAGCTGTTTTTT.

This clonotype occurred a few times. The chain joins TRBV9 to TRBJ2-1; D perhaps matches TRBD1 (6 bases). This CDR3 contains 15 residues. Deletions cut 0 bases from V and 12 bases from J, with 19 bases between. From germline, CDR1 is SGDLS and CDR2 YYNGEE. CDR3 protein: CASSVEGVSGARQFF. As DNA, the CDR3 is TGTGCCAGCAGCGTAGAGGGGGTGAGTGGGGCGAGGCAGTTCTTC.